These T cell receptor beta chains were read from a single sample in a study of blood T cell repertoires in COVID-19. Method: immunoSEQ multiplex PCR; TCRdb's copy keeps in-frame clones and lacks some. Of some 75,000 clones listed, 80% to 90% are singletons. The specimen sequenced was peripheral blood. Receptors originate from an elderly man with COVID-19, enrolled during active disease. Both conserved end residues are part of each CDR3. The D gene is left open where the match is weak. A clone size is listed for some rows: how often the clone was seen (once, few, many), or a class if it is expanded.

V	size	D	J	length	DNA	CDR3
TRBV2	-	TRBD1	TRBJ1-6	14	TGTGCCAGCGTACGGGACAGAACTAATTCACCCCTCCACTTT	CASVRDRTNSPLHF
TRBV3-1/TRBV3-2	-	-	TRBJ1-3	15	TGTGCCAGCAGCCAAGAAAGGACAGCTGGAAACACCATATATTTT	CASSQERTAGNTIYF
TRBV7-2	few	TRBD1	TRBJ1-1	15	TGTGCCAGCAGCTTAGAGACAGGGATATGGACTGAAGCTTTCTTT	CASSLETGIWTEAFF
TRBV19	-	-	TRBJ1-5	16	TGTGCCAGTAGCCAAAAACAGGGAGGGTACTATCAGCCCCAGCATTTT	CASSQKQGGYYQPQHF
TRBV4-3	-	-	TRBJ2-6	16	TGCGCCAGCAGCCAAGAGCGGGTTGTGGGGGCCAACGTCCTGACTTTC	CASSQERVVGANVLTF
TRBV27	few	TRBD1	TRBJ2-3	13	TGTGCCAGCAGTGCCGACAGGGAGGATACGCAGTATTTT	CASSADREDTQYF
TRBV5-1	-	-	TRBJ1-3	13	TGCGCCAGCAGCTCTGGCAGAGGAAACACCATATATTTT	CASSSGRGNTIYF
TRBV10-1	-	-	TRBJ2-3	14	TGCGCCAGCGGGGGGACCCCGGAGGGAGATACGCAGTATTTT	CASGGTPEGDTQYF
TRBV12-3/TRBV12-4	few	-	TRBJ2-7	12	TGTGCCAGCAGTTCACTGCTCCACGAGCAGTACTTC	CASSSLLHEQYF
TRBV19	-	-	TRBJ2-7	15	TGTGCCAGTAGTCCCCGAGAGGCAGGGTTTAAGGAGCAGTACTTC	CASSPREAGFKEQYF